Presented here are 20 T cell receptor beta chains from one specimen sequenced in a study of blood T cells in healthy people across ages. Then a second PCR, running about 7 to 11 cycles, was carried out with a sample-barcoded 5' primer and a J-beta primer mix. TCRdb used MiXCR to reprocess the 5' RACE reads, holding one entry per CDR3 protein. Here the sample spans some 890,000 distinct CDR3 sequences, under 35% being singletons. These data are also associated with another study on T cells of mothers and their children.

Sequenced input: blood. The receptors here all came from a middle-aged woman in good health.

This clonotype was counted ten times or more. The chain combines TRBV6-5 with TRBJ2-7; the match to TRBD2 covers 9 bases. Losses at the gene ends were 2 bases for V and 0 bases for J; bases not matched to a gene: 11. Germline values: CDR1 MNHEY, CDR2 SVGAGI. The CDR3 spans 18 residues. As DNA, the CDR3 is TGTGCCAGCAGTTACCAACCCCGAGCGGGGGGTACCTCCTACGAGCAGTACTTC. Translation: CASSYQPRAGGTSYEQYF.

This clonotype was counted between two and nine times. The gene calls are TRBV7-9 and TRBJ2-1; 9 bases are a match to TRBD1. Losses at the gene ends were 4 bases for V and 8 bases for J; bases not matched to a gene: 9. The CDR3 consists of 15 residues. Germline assignment: CDR1 SEHNR and CDR2 FQNEAQ (reference sequence). This CDR3 reads CASSSWGQGSDEQFF. CDR3 nucleotide sequence: TGTGCCAGCAGCTCGTGGGGACAGGGCTCCGATGAGCAGTTCTTC.

This chain links TRBV5-6 with TRBJ2-6; D is perhaps TRBD1 (6 bases). The CDR3 runs 14 residues. V gave up 4 bases and J gave up 13 bases, with 18 bases separating them. In germline, CDR1 is SGHDT, CDR2 YYEEEE. CDR3 amino acids: CASSALDSIGVLTF. CDR3 coding DNA: TGTGCCAGCAGCGCTTTGGACAGTATAGGGGTCCTGACTTTC.

The rearrangement joins TRBV28 to TRBJ2-4, with no clear D. The V gene's germline CDR1 is MDHEN and CDR2 SYDVKM. The ends were cut back, 6 bases at V and 8 bases at J, with 11 bases in the middle. The CDR3 sequence is 12 residues long. For the CDR3, the DNA is TGTGCCAGCAGCTCCACCTCAGACATTCAGTACTTC. Residues: CASSSTSDIQYF.

This clonotype was counted at least ten times. The gene calls are TRBV7-6 and TRBJ2-1; D uncertain. This CDR3 has 12 amino acids. The germline V gene encodes CDR1 SGHVS and CDR2 FNYEAQ. V was clipped by 1 base and J by 12 bases, with 10 bases between them. The CDR3, as DNA: TGTGCCAGCAGCTTAGACGGGTTGCGGCAGTTCTTC. Translation gives CASSLDGLRQFF.

There are a few counts of this clonotype. The genes are TRBV9 and TRBJ1-4; D unresolved. The germline gives CDR1 SGDLS, CDR2 YYNGEE. The V and J ends lost 4 bases and 6 bases respectively, with 13 bases between them. This CDR3 has 14 amino acids. CDR3 DNA sequence: TGTGCCAGCAGCCCAGGATCCCCGGATGAAAAACTGTTTTTT. Its protein is CASSPGSPDEKLFF.

There are a few counts of this clonotype. J is TRBJ1-5 and V is TRBV6-4, with 7 bases identical to TRBD1. Germline CDR1 reads MRHNA; CDR2 reads SNTAGT. With V trimmed by 10 bases and J by 3 bases, 9 bases remained unmatched. There are 14 residues in the CDR3. CDR3 residues: CAISRDRINQPQHF. In nucleotides, the CDR3 is TGTGCCATTAGCCGGGACAGAATCAATCAGCCCCAGCATTTT.

J is TRBJ1-5 and V is TRBV7-8; 7 bases agree with TRBD1. This CDR3 contains 16 residues. Losses at the gene ends were 7 bases for V and 4 bases for J; bases not matched to a gene: 13. Germline loops: CDR1 SGHVS, CDR2 FQNEAQ. CDR3 sequence: CASTSGGTVQNQPQHF. As DNA, the CDR3 is TGTGCCAGCACCTCTGGGGGGACAGTCCAAAATCAGCCCCAGCATTTT.

This clonotype was seen at least ten times. A much larger clonotype is one base distant, so this may be a read error. This chain joins TRBV15 and TRBJ1-2, with D uncertain. Germline CDR1 is LNHNV and CDR2 is YYDKDF (reference sequence). CDR3 size: 13 residues. With 1 base removed from V and 8 bases from J, the gap between germline ends came to 11 bases. CDR3 nucleotide sequence: TGTGCCACCAGCAGAGGAGGGCGGGTGGGCTACACCTTC. Encoded protein: CATSRGGRVGYTF. The whole variable domain, remainder taken from reference TRBV15 and TRBJ1-2, is DAMVIQNPRYQVTQFGKPVTLSCSQTLNHNVMYWYQQKSSQAPKLLFHYYDKDFNNEADTPDNFQSRRPNTSFCFLDIRSPGLGDTAMYLCATSRGGRVGYTFGSGTRLTVV.

This clonotype was detected a few times. This chain links TRBV7-7 with TRBJ1-1; possibly TRBD1 for D (6 bases). Germline-derived CDR1 and CDR2 are SSHAT and FNYEAQ (reference sequence). The length of the CDR3 is 13 residues. CDR3 sequence (DNA): TGTGTTAGTCAGCAGGGGCCGAACACTGAAGCTTTCTTT. Its translation is CVSQQGPNTEAFF.

This clonotype was detected ten times or more. The chain recombines TRBV7-2 with TRBJ2-3, with 7 bases fitting TRBD2. Trimming at V came to 4 bases and at J to 2 bases, leaving 12 bases not matched to a gene. Germline CDR1 is SGHTA and CDR2 is FQGNSA. This CDR3 contains 17 residues. CDR3 sequence reads: CASSSRSGRGYTDTQYF. In nucleotides, the CDR3 is TGTGCCAGCAGCTCCCGTTCGGGGCGGGGGTACACAGATACGCAGTATTTT.

V usage is TRBV5-6 and J usage is TRBJ1-2, with D possibly TRBD1 on 6 matching bases. CDR1 is SGHDT, CDR2 YYEEEE, per germline. V was pared by 1 base and J by 6 bases, with 10 bases between. CDR3 length equals 13 residues. In DNA form, the CDR3 reads TGTGCCAGCAGCTTGAAGGGGGGCAATGGCTACACCTTC. Translating gives CASSLKGGNGYTF.

The V call is TRBV10-3, the J call TRBJ1-5, with TRBD1 matching over 11 bases. V shed 7 bases and J 6 bases; nucleotides not matched to a gene: 14. CDR3 size: 17 residues. Germline V CDR1 and CDR2: ENHRY, SYGVKD. The DNA of the CDR3 is TGTGCCATCAATCTAGAGGGACAGGGGGGTTTGAGTCAGCCCCAGCATTTT. Encoded protein: CAINLEGQGGLSQPQHF.

The genes are TRBV7-9 and TRBJ1-2, with D perhaps TRBD1 (5 bases). This CDR3 comprises 12 residues. Germline-derived CDR1 and CDR2 are SEHNR and FQNEAQ (reference sequence). The CDR3 region is CANSQGGYGYTF. In nucleotides, the CDR3 is TGTGCGAACTCTCAGGGTGGATATGGCTACACCTTC.

This clonotype was seen only a few times. The chain has TRBV5-1 and TRBJ2-5; D gene uncertain. This CDR3 region has 13 residues. The V gene lost 4 bases and the J gene lost 2 bases, with 9 bases spanning the gap. The germline gives CDR1 SGHRS, CDR2 YFSETQ. CDR3 in amino acids: CASSVAVQETQYF. As DNA, the CDR3 is TGCGCCAGCAGCGTGGCGGTACAAGAGACCCAGTACTTC. Variable domain in full (rest from reference TRBV5-1 and TRBJ2-5): KAGVTQTPRYLIKTRGQQVTLSCSPISGHRSVSWYQQTPGQGLQFLFEYFSETQRNKGNFPGRFSGRQFSNSRSEMNVSTLELGDSALYLCASSVAVQETQYFGPGTRLLVL.

As regards this clonotype: A much larger clone is a single base away; this may be a read error. This sequence joins TRBV4-1 and TRBJ2-5; 9 bases fit TRBD1. The CDR3 has 17 residues. Germline CDR1 reads MGHRA; CDR2 reads YSYEKL. The CDR3 loop is CASSQPYRGRSGETRYF. The CDR3 DNA follows: TGCGCCAGCAGCCAACCTTACAGGGGGCGGTCCGGGGAGACCCGGTACTTC.

This clonotype occurred many times. This chain joins TRBV14 and TRBJ2-7, with D maybe TRBD1 (6 bases). This CDR3 region has 13 residues. CDR1 and CDR2 from the germline V gene are SGHDN and FVKESK. The V end was cut by 5 bases, the J end by 3 bases, with 11 bases between. The CDR3 loop reads CASSLGHIYEQYF. CDR3 sequence (DNA): TGTGCCAGCAGCTTGGGACACATCTACGAGCAGTACTTC.

This clonotype was counted many times. The rearrangement links TRBV5-1 to TRBJ2-7; 9 bases map to TRBD1. The germline V gene encodes CDR1 SGHRS and CDR2 YFSETQ. V shed 0 bases, J shed 3 bases, and the junction held 4 bases outside the gene matches. The length of the CDR3 is 15 residues. CDR3 DNA sequence: TGCGCCAGCAGCTTGGGGGACAGGGAAAACTACGAGCAGTACTTC. It is translated as CASSLGDRENYEQYF.

This clonotype was detected a few times. The DNA for the CDR3 is TGCAGTGCTAGGCCGACAGGGGCCCTGTTAGCTAACTATGGCTACACCTTC. This translates into CSARPTGALLANYGYTF. The chain is built from TRBV20-1 and TRBJ1-2; TRBD1 aligns across 8 bases. CDR3 size: 17 residues. Germline CDR1 DFQATT, CDR2 SNEGSKA (reference sequence). V gave up 3 bases and J gave up 0 bases; unmatched junction bases: 12.

The table lists this clonotype with a few counts. A clone one base away is much larger, so this may be a read error. The chain uses TRBV20-1 and TRBJ2-1, with TRBD1 identical over 11 bases. Germline V gene lookup returns CDR1 DFQATT and CDR2 SNEGSKA (reference sequence). This CDR3 has 14 residues. The CDR3 sequence: CSAGQGASCNEQFF. The DNA for the CDR3 is TGCAGTGCCGGACAGGGGGCATCCTGCAATGAGCAGTTCTTC.